This TCR beta chain was obtained from a study of T cell repertoires in cytomegalovirus infection (dated by TCRdb to the late 2010s). Broadly, across the study: Peptide stimulations targeted recently identified HLA-C-restricted CMV epitopes, whose presentation resists viral immunomodulation, together with well-studied HLA-B-restricted epitopes. Because public TCR beta signatures pointed to carriage of CMV infection together with the matching HLA type, the HLA type of each donor mattered for the analysis.

CDR1 and CDR2 are read off the germline V gene as MDHEN and SYDVKM. The trim is 6 bases for V and 6 bases for J, with a gap of 15 bases between the germline ends. The CDR3 sequence holds 14 residues, the cysteine and phenylalanine included. Here the CDR3 DNA is all that survives: 42 bases in frame from base 1. The run used an Illumina HiSeq 1500. The raw public reads went through TCRdb reprocessing: fastp at Q25, MiXCR clone calling, in-frame beta chains kept. CDR3 protein sequences are deduplicated, and each keeps its most common genes and DNA. The sample table shows 550,000 to 700,000 distinct CDR3 sequences, and about 40% are seen once. The top ten clones comprise more than 40% of the sample. The paper's findings and limits, for the study overall: In both this cohort and an independent cohort of 350 to 400 donors, the cumulative frequency of public TCR beta family members distinguished carriers of CMV infection plus the relevant HLA type. The ex vivo response was dominated by HLA-C-restricted CMV-specific TCR beta clonotypes, and the single most frequent clonotype in two of eight donors was supplied by these HLA-C-restricted clonotypes.

Taken with the paper, the label for treatment or condition translates to: in vitro stimulation with specific CMV peptide epitopes to enrich CMV-specific T cells. As for this clonotype: The antigen it recognizes is unknown. The input lacks base qualities; no much larger clone sits a single base away.

The specimen comprised cultured PBMCs, sampled from culture after CMV antigen stimulation. This TCR came from a human donor in good health (CMV status not recorded). Some clones in this sample may be carry-over from other donors' samples. Rearrangement joined TRBV28 to TRBJ2-1; TRBD2 is a possible D gene, resting on 5 matching bases. The CDR3 region reads CASSSRMGANEQFF. The bases are TGTGCCAGCAGCTCCCGAATGGGAGCCAATGAGCAGTTCTTC.